The 20 T cell receptor beta chains below all came from one sample that was sequenced in a study of blood T cell repertoires in COVID-19. Only in-frame clones appear in the TCRdb table, and some are missing; sequencing was by immunoSEQ multiplex PCR. The data hold about 300,000 clones, with 65% to 85% observed a single time. Sequencing was carried out using peripheral blood. These receptors all come from a woman in her forties or fifties with acute or convalescent COVID-19.

The chain joins TRBV12-3 or TRBV12-4 to TRBJ1-1; TRBD1 might be the D (6 bases). This CDR3 has 13 amino acids. Trimming stripped 7 bases from V and 1 base from J, with 10 bases between. This CDR3 is CASTSDRNTEAFF. The CDR3 DNA reads TGTGCCAGCACCTCGGACAGGAACACTGAAGCTTTCTTT.

This clone is a singleton in its sample. In nucleotides, the CDR3 is TGTGCCACCGAGGGTCCCAGCTCCTACGAGCAGTACTTC. Protein sequence: CATEGPSSYEQYF. The genes are TRBV7-9 and TRBJ2-7; tentative D call: TRBD2 (5 bases). Trimming stripped 10 bases from V and 0 bases from J, with 13 bases between. Germline values: CDR1 SEHNR, CDR2 FQNEAQ (reference sequence). The CDR3 is 13 amino acids. The variable domain in full, with the rest retrieved from reference TRBV7-9 and TRBJ2-7, is DTGVSQNPRHKITKRGQNVTFRCDPISEHNRLYWYRQTLGQGPEFLTYFQNEAQLEKSRLLSDRFSAERPKGSFSTLEIQRTEQGDSAMYLCATEGPSSYEQYFGPGTRLTVT.

The chain joins TRBV5-4 to TRBJ2-1; 10 nucleotides agree with TRBD2. V lost 1 base, J lost 5 bases, and 3 bases stayed unmatched. This CDR3 is 15 amino acids long. The V gene's germline CDR1 is SGHNT and CDR2 YYREEE (reference sequence). The CDR3 sequence is CASSLSGRVHNEQFF. The CDR3 nucleotides are TGTGCCAGCAGCTTGAGCGGGAGGGTTCACAATGAGCAGTTCTTC. Based on the CDR3 plus reference TRBV5-4 and TRBJ2-1, the full variable domain is ETGVTQSPTHLIKTRGQQVTLRCSSQSGHNTVSWYQQALGQGPQFIFQYYREEENGRGNFPPRFSGLQFPNYSSELNVNALELDDSALYLCASSLSGRVHNEQFFGPGTRLTVL.

The CDR3 bases are TGTGCCAGCTCACCCCCAGGGCGGTTCTCCTACAATGAGCAGTTCTTC. Translated, it gives CASSPPGRFSYNEQFF. The chain is built from TRBV18 and TRBJ2-1; a possible D gene is TRBD1 (5 bases). The CDR3 loop spans 16 amino acids. The germline V gene encodes CDR1 KGHSH and CDR2 LQKENI. Trimming removed 3 bases from V and 0 bases from J, with 12 bases in between.

This clone was seen more than once but under ten times. The chain couples TRBV30 to TRBJ2-7; D is undetermined. V was clipped by 2 bases and J by 2 bases, with 7 bases between them. Germline V gives CDR1 GTSNPN, CDR2 SVGIG (reference sequence). The CDR3 totals 12 residues. The CDR3 sequence: CAWSSFAYEQYF. The CDR3 region has the DNA TGTGCCTGGAGTTCGTTCGCCTACGAGCAGTACTTC.

This clone was counted a few times. The chain is built from TRBV7-2 and TRBJ2-2; D is ambiguous. CDR3 length: 15 residues. Germline V gives CDR1 SGHTA, CDR2 FQGNSA. With 4 bases removed from V and 4 bases from J, the gap between germline ends came to 13 bases. The DNA for the CDR3 is TGTGCCAGCAGCTATGGGCGTTTGGTCACCGGGGAGCTGTTTTTT. Residues: CASSYGRLVTGELFF.

The chain employs TRBV7-2 and TRBJ2-7, with a tentative D call TRBD1 (5 bases). CDR3 length equals 13 residues. The ends were cut back, 5 bases at V and 2 bases at J, with 10 bases in the middle. CDR1 SGHTA and CDR2 FQGNSA come from the germline V gene. The CDR3 here is CASSTGRPYEQYF. Here the CDR3 DNA reads TGTGCCAGCAGCACAGGACGGCCCTACGAGCAGTACTTC.

The chain employs TRBV5-1 and TRBJ2-2; 7 bases agree with TRBD1. V lost 4 bases and J lost 6; bases outside the gene matches: 3. This CDR3 spans 13 amino acids. Looked up from germline, CDR1 is SGHRS and CDR2 is YFSETQ. The CDR3 loop reads CASSQQGPGELFF. Here the CDR3 DNA reads TGCGCCAGCAGCCAACAGGGGCCCGGGGAGCTGTTTTTT.

The rearrangement links TRBV19 to TRBJ2-7; 11 nucleotides agree with TRBD1. Losses at the gene ends were 10 bases for V and 7 bases for J; bases not matched to a gene: 6. CDR3 length: 12 residues. Germline CDR1 reads LNHDA; CDR2 reads SQIVND (reference sequence). The DNA of the CDR3 is TGTGCCACCGGACAGGGGGCATTTGAGCAGTACTTC. Protein: CATGQGAFEQYF.

The chain links TRBV7-9 to TRBJ2-2; 8 bases are a match to TRBD1. The CDR3 loop spans 19 amino acids. Per germline, CDR1 SEHNR and CDR2 FQNEAQ (reference sequence). Trimming removed 0 bases from V and 2 bases from J; junction bases left unmatched: 11. CDR3 bases: TGTGCCAGCAGCTTAGCCAGGGGGCTGGGTAATGCTAACACCGGGGAGCTGTTTTTT. This encodes CASSLARGLGNANTGELFF.

This sequence joins TRBV10-3 and TRBJ2-3; tentatively, D is TRBD1 (5 bases). Germline loops: CDR1 ENHRY, CDR2 SYGVKD. Trimming removed 4 bases from V and 0 bases from J, with 14 bases in between. The CDR3 has 16 amino acids. The CDR3 protein is CAISGDSHRSTDTQYF. Here the CDR3 DNA reads TGTGCCATCAGTGGCGACAGTCACCGTAGCACAGATACGCAGTATTTT.

The rearrangement links TRBV5-4 to TRBJ2-5; maybe TRBD1 (6 bases). Trimming took 3 bases from V and 0 from J, leaving 9 bases between them. The V gene's germline CDR1 is SGHNT and CDR2 YYREEE (reference sequence). The CDR3 has 14 residues. The CDR3 spells CASSSDRYQETQYF. CDR3 coding DNA: TGTGCCAGCAGCTCCGACAGGTACCAAGAGACCCAGTACTTC.

This sequence joins TRBV19 and TRBJ2-2; 8 nucleotides match TRBD2. V gave up 3 bases and J gave up 1 base; unmatched junction bases: 7. The V gene's germline CDR1 is LNHDA and CDR2 SQIVND (reference sequence). This CDR3 comprises 17 residues. CDR3 sequence: CASSIYGGAENTGELFF. CDR3 in DNA: TGTGCCAGTAGTATCTACGGGGGGGCCGAGAACACCGGGGAGCTGTTTTTT.

The J gene is TRBJ2-1, the V gene TRBV9; 8 nucleotides match TRBD2. The CDR3 length is 15 residues. Germline V gives CDR1 SGDLS, CDR2 YYNGEE. The V and J ends lost 0 bases and 5 bases, in that order; junction bases with no gene match: 4. CDR3 nucleotide sequence: TGTGCCAGCAGCGTAGCGGGAGGGAAGGACAATGAGCAGTTCTTC. Protein: CASSVAGGKDNEQFF.

The chain uses TRBV27 and TRBJ2-5; 8 positions match TRBD1. The CDR3 totals 16 residues. Unmatched junction bases numbered 8, after V lost 5 bases and J lost 0 bases. Germline V CDR1 and CDR2: MNHEY, SMNVEV (reference sequence). Written as DNA, the CDR3 is TGTGCCAGCAGTCCAGACAGGGGAAATTACCAAGAGACCCAGTACTTC. It codes for CASSPDRGNYQETQYF.

V usage is TRBV2 and J usage is TRBJ1-5; perhaps TRBD1 as D (5 bases). Germline V CDR1 and CDR2: SNHLY, FYNNEI. The CDR3 contains 14 residues. Trimming stripped 9 bases from V and 4 bases from J, with 16 bases between. In nucleotides, the CDR3 is TGTGCCAGTAGAACAAGTCCAGGGAATCAGCCCCAGCATTTT. This translates into CASRTSPGNQPQHF.

This chain uses TRBV4-3 with TRBJ2-2, with a weak D call TRBD2 (5 bases). This CDR3 has 14 amino acids. With 2 bases removed from V and 5 bases from J, the gap between germline ends came to 9 bases. Germline-derived CDR1 and CDR2 are LGHNA and YSLEER. The CDR3, as DNA: TGCGCCAGCAGCCAACGTCTAGCTACCGGGGAGCTGTTTTTT. This gives the protein CASSQRLATGELFF.

This clone was picked up one time. The rearrangement links TRBV29-1 to TRBJ2-3; 7 positions agree with TRBD1. Looked up from germline, CDR1 is SQVTM and CDR2 is ANQGSEA. The CDR3 covers 13 residues. V trimming: 6 bases; J trimming: 4 bases; junction bases outside the gene matches: 7. The chain's CDR3 is CSVFRQGPDTQYF. CDR3 nucleotide sequence: TGCAGCGTCTTTCGACAGGGCCCAGATACGCAGTATTTT.

This clone was counted a few times. The genes are TRBV9 and TRBJ2-7, with 7 nucleotides matching TRBD2. The CDR3 totals 15 residues. Germline CDR1 SGDLS, CDR2 YYNGEE. The V gene end was trimmed by 0 bases and the J gene end by 0 bases; junction bases not matched to a gene: 3. In DNA, the CDR3 is TGTGCCAGCAGCGTAGAGGGAGGGAGCTCCTACGAGCAGTACTTC. Translated, it gives CASSVEGGSSYEQYF.

The V call is TRBV5-4, the J call TRBJ1-2; a possible D gene is TRBD1 (6 bases). With 0 bases removed from V and 4 bases from J, the gap between germline ends came to 10 bases. Germline values: CDR1 SGHNT, CDR2 YYREEE (reference sequence). The CDR3 sequence is 14 residues long. The CDR3 spells CASSLGQDLYGYTF. DNA for the CDR3: TGTGCCAGCAGCTTGGGACAGGACCTCTATGGCTACACCTTC.